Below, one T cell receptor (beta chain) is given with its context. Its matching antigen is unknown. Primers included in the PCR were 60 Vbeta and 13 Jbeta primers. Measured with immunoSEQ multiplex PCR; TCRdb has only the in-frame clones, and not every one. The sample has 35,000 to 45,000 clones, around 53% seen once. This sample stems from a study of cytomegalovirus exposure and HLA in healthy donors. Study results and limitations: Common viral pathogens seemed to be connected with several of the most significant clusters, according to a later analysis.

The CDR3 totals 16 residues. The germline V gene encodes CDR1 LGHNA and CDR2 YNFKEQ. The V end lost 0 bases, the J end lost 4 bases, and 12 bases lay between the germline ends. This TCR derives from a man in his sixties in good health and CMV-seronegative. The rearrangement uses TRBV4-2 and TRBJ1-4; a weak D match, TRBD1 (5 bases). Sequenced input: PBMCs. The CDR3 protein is CASSQDPQGLNEKLFF. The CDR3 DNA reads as TGTGCCAGCAGCCAAGATCCCCAGGGACTTAATGAAAAACTGTTTTTT.